These T cell receptor beta chains were read from a single sample in a study of immune reconstitution after stem cell transplant in scleroderma. TCRdb analysed the RT-PCR reads with MiXCR anew, one entry per CDR3 protein. The repertoire consists of 2,000 to 2,500 distinct CDR3 sequences, with about 7% occurring once and the leading ten covering 10% to 15%. This sample was obtained before or after autologous hematopoietic stem cell transplantation (not recorded which). These receptors all come from a male donor with systemic sclerosis. The CDR3 runs from the conserved cysteine through the conserved F or W. Fields, in order: V gene, clone size, J gene, D gene, CDR3 DNA, CDR3 protein. A D gene is named only where the DNA matches it firmly. Clone size is shown for a subset of rows, as once, few, many or a class of expanded clone.

V: TRBV11-2; size: large; J: TRBJ2-1; D: TRBD2; DNA: TGTGCCAGCAGCCCTACAGTGAAAGGGAGGGATGAGCAGTTCTTC; CDR3: CASSPTVKGRDEQFF
V: TRBV5-1; size: medium-sized; J: TRBJ2-7; D: TRBD2; DNA: TGCGCCAGCAGCCGGGGGGGGCCGGACGAGCAGTACTTC; CDR3: CASSRGGPDEQYF
V: TRBV5-1; size: medium-sized; J: TRBJ2-7; D: -; DNA: TGCGCCAGCAGCTTGGAGGCCGCCCCCTACGAGCAGTACTTC; CDR3: CASSLEAAPYEQYF
V: TRBV6-1; size: few; J: TRBJ2-1; D: TRBD2; DNA: TGTGCCAGCAGTGTGGGGGCTAGCGGGGTTACCAGCTCCTACAATGAGCAGTTCTTC; CDR3: CASSVGASGVTSSYNEQFF
V: TRBV20-1; size: few; J: TRBJ2-5; D: -; DNA: TGCAGTGCTAGAGAGGGGGGCAGGGGAGAGACCCAGTACTTC; CDR3: CSAREGGRGETQYF
V: TRBV7-2; size: large; J: TRBJ1-1; D: -; DNA: TGTGCCAGCAGCTTATGGACCGCGAACTTGAACACTGAAGCTTTCTTT; CDR3: CASSLWTANLNTEAFF
V: TRBV5-4; size: -; J: TRBJ2-1; D: -; DNA: TGTGCCAGCAAGGCGAAATATGGGAGGGGGTCAGGTGAGCAGTTCTTC; CDR3: CASKAKYGRGSGEQFF
V: TRBV20-1; size: medium-sized; J: TRBJ2-3; D: TRBD2; DNA: TGCAGTGCTAGAGGGTCCACTAGCGGGGGGCCGAACACAGATACGCAGTATTTT; CDR3: CSARGSTSGGPNTDTQYF
V: TRBV5-5; size: large; J: TRBJ1-1; D: -; DNA: TGTGCCAGCAGCTTGGCCCATTACAGGGCGGAAAACACTGAAGCTTTCTTT; CDR3: CASSLAHYRAENTEAFF
V: TRBV5-1; size: few; J: TRBJ2-7; D: -; DNA: TGCGCCAGCAGCTTGGAGGGCTTAGGGGGGCGCAACGAGCAGTACTTC; CDR3: CASSLEGLGGRNEQYF
V: TRBV4-1; size: medium-sized; J: TRBJ2-1; D: -; DNA: TGCGCCAGCAGCCCCACCAACCCGAATTACAATGAGCAGTTCTTC; CDR3: CASSPTNPNYNEQFF
V: TRBV20-1; size: large; J: TRBJ2-3; D: TRBD2; DNA: TGCAGTGCTAAGGGGACTACGAGCACAGATACGCAGTATTTT; CDR3: CSAKGTTSTDTQYF
V: TRBV6-1; size: few; J: TRBJ1-1; D: -; DNA: TGTGCCAGCAGGCTTAGAGGGGATGGCAACACTGAAGCTTTCTTT; CDR3: CASRLRGDGNTEAFF
V: TRBV20-1; size: medium-sized; J: TRBJ2-1; D: -; DNA: TGCAGTGCCCAGACGGGGAACAATGAGCAGTTCTTC; CDR3: CSAQTGNNEQFF
V: TRBV30; size: few; J: TRBJ2-3; D: TRBD2; DNA: TGTGCCTGGGGGGTTTTAGCGGGGGGGCCAGATACGCAGTATTTT; CDR3: CAWGVLAGGPDTQYF
V: TRBV5-1; size: medium-sized; J: TRBJ2-4; D: -; DNA: TGCGCCAGCAGCCTGAGCGGGCAGGGAAACATTCAGTACTTC; CDR3: CASSLSGQGNIQYF
V: TRBV2; size: medium-sized; J: TRBJ2-1; D: -; DNA: TGTGCCAGCCTAGGGGGGTCTTCCTACAATGAGCAGTTCTTC; CDR3: CASLGGSSYNEQFF
V: TRBV19; size: medium-sized; J: TRBJ2-2; D: TRBD1; DNA: TGTGCCAGTAAACCGACAGGGGGGGCCGGGGAGCTGTTTTTT; CDR3: CASKPTGGAGELFF
V: TRBV7-8; size: medium-sized; J: TRBJ2-1; D: -; DNA: TGTGCCAGCAGTTTCGACGGGAACTCCTACAATGAGCAGTTCTTC; CDR3: CASSFDGNSYNEQFF
V: TRBV20-1; size: medium-sized; J: TRBJ1-5; D: TRBD1; DNA: TGCAGTGCTAGTAGTTACCCTGGGACAGGGACTCCCAATAGCAATCAGCCCCAGCATTTT; CDR3: CSASSYPGTGTPNSNQPQHF
V: TRBV5-4; size: -; J: TRBJ2-7; D: TRBD2; DNA: TGTGCCAGCAGCTACCCCAAAGCGGGGGGCCGAAACGAGCAGTACTTC; CDR3: CASSYPKAGGRNEQYF
V: TRBV5-4; size: once; J: TRBJ2-3; D: -; DNA: TGTGCCAGCAGCCCGGGGAAGCCTGGTGTCGAATATACGCAGTATTTT; CDR3: CASSPGKPGVEYTQYF
V: TRBV9; size: medium-sized; J: TRBJ2-2; D: -; DNA: TGTGCCAGCAGCGTAGGGACAGCGAACACCGGGGAGCTGTTTTTT; CDR3: CASSVGTANTGELFF
V: TRBV2; size: medium-sized; J: TRBJ2-7; D: -; DNA: TGTGCCAGCTTCGGAGGGCACGAGCAGTACTTC; CDR3: CASFGGHEQYF
V: TRBV20-1; size: few; J: TRBJ2-5; D: TRBD1; DNA: TGCAGTGCGCCCAGGGGGCCTTCTGAGACCCAGTACTTC; CDR3: CSAPRGPSETQYF
V: TRBV6-1; size: medium-sized; J: TRBJ2-7; D: TRBD1; DNA: TGTGCCAGCTGGGGCCTGGGAACAGGGGCCTACGAGCAGTACTTC; CDR3: CASWGLGTGAYEQYF